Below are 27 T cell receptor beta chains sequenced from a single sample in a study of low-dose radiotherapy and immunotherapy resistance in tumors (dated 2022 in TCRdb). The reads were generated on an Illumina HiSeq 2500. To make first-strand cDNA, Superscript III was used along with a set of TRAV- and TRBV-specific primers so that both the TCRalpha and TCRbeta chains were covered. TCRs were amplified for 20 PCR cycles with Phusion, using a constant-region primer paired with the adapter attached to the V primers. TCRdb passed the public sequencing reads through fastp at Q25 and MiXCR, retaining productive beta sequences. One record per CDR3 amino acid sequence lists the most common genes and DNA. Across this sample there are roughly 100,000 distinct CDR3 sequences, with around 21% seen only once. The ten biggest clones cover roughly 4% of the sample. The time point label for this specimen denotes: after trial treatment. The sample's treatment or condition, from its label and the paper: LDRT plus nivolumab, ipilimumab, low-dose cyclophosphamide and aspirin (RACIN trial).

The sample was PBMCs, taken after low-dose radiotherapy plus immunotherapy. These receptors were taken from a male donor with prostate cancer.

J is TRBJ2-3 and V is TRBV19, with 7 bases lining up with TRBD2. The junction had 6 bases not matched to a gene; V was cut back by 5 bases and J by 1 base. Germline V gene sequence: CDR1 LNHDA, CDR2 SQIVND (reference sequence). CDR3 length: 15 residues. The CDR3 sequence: CASSPPGLRTDTQYF. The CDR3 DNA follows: TGTGCCAGTAGTCCTCCGGGACTACGCACAGATACGCAGTATTTT.

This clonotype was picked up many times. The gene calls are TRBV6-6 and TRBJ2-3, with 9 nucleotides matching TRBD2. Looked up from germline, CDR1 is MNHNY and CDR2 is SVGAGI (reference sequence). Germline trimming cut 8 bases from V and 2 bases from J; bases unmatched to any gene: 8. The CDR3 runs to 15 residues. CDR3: CASWASGAHTDTQYF. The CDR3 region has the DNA TGTGCCAGCTGGGCTAGCGGGGCCCACACAGATACGCAGTATTTT.

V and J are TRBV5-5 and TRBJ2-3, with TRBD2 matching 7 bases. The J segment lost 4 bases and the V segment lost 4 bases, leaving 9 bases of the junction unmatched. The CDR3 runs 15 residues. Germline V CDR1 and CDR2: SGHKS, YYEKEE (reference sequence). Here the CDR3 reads CASSMDGGSADTQYF. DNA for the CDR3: TGTGCCAGCAGCATGGACGGGGGGTCCGCAGATACGCAGTATTTT.

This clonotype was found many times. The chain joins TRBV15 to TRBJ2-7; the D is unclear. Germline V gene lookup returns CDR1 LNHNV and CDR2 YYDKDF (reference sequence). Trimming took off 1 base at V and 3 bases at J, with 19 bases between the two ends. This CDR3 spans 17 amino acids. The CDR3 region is CATSRGASLRAGYEQYF. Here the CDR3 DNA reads TGTGCCACCAGCAGAGGAGCCAGTCTAAGAGCCGGCTACGAGCAGTACTTC.

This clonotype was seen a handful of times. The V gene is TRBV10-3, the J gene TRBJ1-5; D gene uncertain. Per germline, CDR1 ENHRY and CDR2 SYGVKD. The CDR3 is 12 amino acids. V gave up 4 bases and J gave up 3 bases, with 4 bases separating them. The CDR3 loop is CAISGVNQPQHF. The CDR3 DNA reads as TGTGCCATCAGTGGTGTCAATCAGCCCCAGCATTTT.

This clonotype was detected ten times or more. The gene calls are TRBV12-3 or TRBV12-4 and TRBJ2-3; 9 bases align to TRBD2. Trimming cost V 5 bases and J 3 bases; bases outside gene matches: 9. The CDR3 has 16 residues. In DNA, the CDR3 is TGTGCCAGCAGTATGGCCGGACTAGCGAAGACAGATACGCAGTATTTT. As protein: CASSMAGLAKTDTQYF.

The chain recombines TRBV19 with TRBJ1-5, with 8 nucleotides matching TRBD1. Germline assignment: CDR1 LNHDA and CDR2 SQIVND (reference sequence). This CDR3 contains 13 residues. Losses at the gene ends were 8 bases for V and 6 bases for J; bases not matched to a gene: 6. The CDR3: CASQGARGQPQHF. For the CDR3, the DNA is TGTGCCAGTCAGGGGGCTAGGGGTCAGCCCCAGCATTTT.

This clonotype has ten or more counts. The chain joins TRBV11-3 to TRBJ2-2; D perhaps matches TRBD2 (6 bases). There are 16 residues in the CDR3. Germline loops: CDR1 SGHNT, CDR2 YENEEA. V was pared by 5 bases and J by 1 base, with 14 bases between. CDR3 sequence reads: CASSPFGGRNTGELFF. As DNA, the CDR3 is TGTGCCAGCAGCCCCTTCGGAGGGCGGAACACCGGGGAGCTGTTTTTT.

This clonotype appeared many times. The CDR3 here is CASSLGRDRGGTGELFF. The CDR3, as DNA: TGTGCCAGCAGCTTAGGCAGGGACAGGGGCGGCACCGGGGAGCTGTTTTTT. This rearrangement joins TRBV11-2 to TRBJ2-2; TRBD1 matches at 10 bases. With V trimmed by 1 base and J by 4 bases, 6 bases remained unmatched. This CDR3 has 17 amino acids. The V gene's germline CDR1 is SGHAT and CDR2 FQNNGV. Full variable domain (remainder filled in from reference TRBV11-2 and TRBJ2-2): EAGVAQSPRYKIIEKRQSVAFWCNPISGHATLYWYQQILGQGPKLLIQFQNNGVVDDSQLPKDRFSAERLKGVDSTLKIQPAKLEDSAVYLCASSLGRDRGGTGELFFGEGSRLTVL.

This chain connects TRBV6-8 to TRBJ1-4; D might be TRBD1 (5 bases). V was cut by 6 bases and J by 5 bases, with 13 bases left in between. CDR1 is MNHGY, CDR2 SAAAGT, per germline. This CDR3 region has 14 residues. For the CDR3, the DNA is TGTGCCAGCAGATTGGGACGGAGGAATGAAAAACTGTTTTTT. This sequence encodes CASRLGRRNEKLFF.

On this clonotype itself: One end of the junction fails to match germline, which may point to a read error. CDR3 sequence (DNA): TGCGCCAGCAGCTTGGATCCCGAAAGCACAGATACGCACTATTTT. Residues: CASSLDPESTDTHYF. The V gene is TRBV5-1, the J gene TRBJ2-3, with D unclear. This CDR3 spans 15 amino acids. Germline V gives CDR1 SGHRS, CDR2 YFSETQ. Full variable domain (rest looked up from reference TRBV5-1 and TRBJ2-3): KAGVTQTPRYLIKTRGQQVTLSCSPISGHRSVSWYQQTPGQGLQFLFEYFSETQRNKGNFPGRFSGRQFSNSRSEMNVSTLELGDSALYLCASSLDPESTDTHYFGPGTRLTVL.

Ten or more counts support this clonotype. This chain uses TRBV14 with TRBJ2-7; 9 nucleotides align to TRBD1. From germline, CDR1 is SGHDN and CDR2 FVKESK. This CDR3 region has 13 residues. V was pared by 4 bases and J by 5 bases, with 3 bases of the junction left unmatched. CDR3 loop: CASSPQGADEQYF. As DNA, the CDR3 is TGTGCCAGCAGCCCACAGGGGGCTGACGAGCAGTACTTC.

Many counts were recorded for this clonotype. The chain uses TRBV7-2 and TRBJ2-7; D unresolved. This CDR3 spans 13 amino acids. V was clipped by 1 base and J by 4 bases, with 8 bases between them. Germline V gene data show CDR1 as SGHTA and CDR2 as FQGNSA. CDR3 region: CASSLVVIYEQYF. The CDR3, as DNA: TGTGCCAGCAGCTTAGTCGTCATATACGAGCAGTACTTC.

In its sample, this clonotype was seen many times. DNA for the CDR3: TGTGCCAGCAGCTTAGCCGTGGCAGGCACAGATACGCAGTATTTT. It is translated as CASSLAVAGTDTQYF. The gene calls are TRBV7-9 and TRBJ2-3, with D unclear. Between the trimmed V and J ends, which lost 0 bases and 1 base, there was a span of 8 bases. The CDR3 runs to 15 residues. Germline V gene sequence: CDR1 SEHNR, CDR2 FQNEAQ (reference sequence).

The CDR3 DNA reads TGCGCCAGCAGCCCCGGGGAAAATCAGCCCCAGCATTTT. Its translation is CASSPGENQPQHF. The chain employs TRBV5-1 and TRBJ1-5; D call uncertain. CDR1 and CDR2 from the germline V gene are SGHRS and YFSETQ. This CDR3 region has 13 residues. Trimming left V 4 bases short and J 4 bases short, with 9 bases between.

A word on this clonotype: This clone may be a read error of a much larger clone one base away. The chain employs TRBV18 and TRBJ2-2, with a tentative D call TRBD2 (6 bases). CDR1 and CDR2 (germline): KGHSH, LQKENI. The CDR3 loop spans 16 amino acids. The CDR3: CASSRQEGANTGEPFF. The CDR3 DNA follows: TGTGCCAGCTCTCGCCAGGAGGGCGCGAACACCGGGGAGCCGTTTTTT.

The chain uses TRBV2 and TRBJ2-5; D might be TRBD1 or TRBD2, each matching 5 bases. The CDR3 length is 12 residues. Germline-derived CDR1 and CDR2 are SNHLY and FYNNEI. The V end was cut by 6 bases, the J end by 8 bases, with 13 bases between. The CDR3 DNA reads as TGTGCCAGCAGCTGGGACCACGACACCCAGTACTTC. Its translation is CASSWDHDTQYF.

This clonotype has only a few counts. The CDR3 protein is CASSLGQGIQPQHF. The CDR3 coding sequence is TGCGCCAGCAGCTTGGGACAGGGGATTCAGCCCCAGCATTTT. The rearrangement uses TRBV5-1 and TRBJ1-5; 8 nucleotides line up with TRBD1. CDR1 and CDR2 from the germline V gene are SGHRS and YFSETQ. The CDR3 is 14 residues long. V gave up 0 bases and J gave up 6 bases; unmatched junction bases: 2.

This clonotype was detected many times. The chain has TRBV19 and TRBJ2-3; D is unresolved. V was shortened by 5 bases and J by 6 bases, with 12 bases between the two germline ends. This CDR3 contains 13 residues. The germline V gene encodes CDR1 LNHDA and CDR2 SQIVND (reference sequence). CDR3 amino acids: CASSFERRDTQYF. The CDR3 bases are TGTGCCAGTAGTTTCGAGCGCCGGGATACGCAGTATTTT.

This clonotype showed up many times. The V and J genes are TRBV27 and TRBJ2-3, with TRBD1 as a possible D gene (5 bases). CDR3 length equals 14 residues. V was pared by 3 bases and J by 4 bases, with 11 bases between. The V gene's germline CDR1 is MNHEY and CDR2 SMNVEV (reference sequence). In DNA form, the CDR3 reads TGTGCCAGCAGTTTGCGAGCCAGGGCAGATACGCAGTATTTT. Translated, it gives CASSLRARADTQYF.

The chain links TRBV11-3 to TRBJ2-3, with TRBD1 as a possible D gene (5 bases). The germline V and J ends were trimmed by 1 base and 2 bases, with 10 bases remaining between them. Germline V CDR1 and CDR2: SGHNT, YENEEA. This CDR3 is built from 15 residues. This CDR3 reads CASSLGDSSTDTQYF. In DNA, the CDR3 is TGTGCCAGCAGCTTAGGAGACAGTTCCACAGATACGCAGTATTTT.

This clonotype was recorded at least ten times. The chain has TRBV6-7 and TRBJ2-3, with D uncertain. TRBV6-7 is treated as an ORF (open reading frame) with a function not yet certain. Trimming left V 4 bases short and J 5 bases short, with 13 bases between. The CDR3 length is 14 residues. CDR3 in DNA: TGTGCCAGCAGTTGGGCTAGGGCCCAAGATACGCAGTATTTT. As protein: CASSWARAQDTQYF.

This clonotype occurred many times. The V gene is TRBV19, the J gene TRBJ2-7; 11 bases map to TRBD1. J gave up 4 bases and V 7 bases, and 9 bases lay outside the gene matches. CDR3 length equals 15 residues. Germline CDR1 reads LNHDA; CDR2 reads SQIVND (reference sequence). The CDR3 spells CASTAGTGGGYEQYF. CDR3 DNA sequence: TGTGCCAGTACCGCCGGGACAGGGGGTGGTTACGAGCAGTACTTC.

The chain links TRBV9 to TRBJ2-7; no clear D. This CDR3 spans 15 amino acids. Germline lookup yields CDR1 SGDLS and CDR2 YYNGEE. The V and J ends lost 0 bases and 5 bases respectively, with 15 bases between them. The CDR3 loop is CASSVGVGSPHEQYF. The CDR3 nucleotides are TGTGCCAGCAGCGTAGGCGTAGGTTCCCCTCACGAGCAGTACTTC.

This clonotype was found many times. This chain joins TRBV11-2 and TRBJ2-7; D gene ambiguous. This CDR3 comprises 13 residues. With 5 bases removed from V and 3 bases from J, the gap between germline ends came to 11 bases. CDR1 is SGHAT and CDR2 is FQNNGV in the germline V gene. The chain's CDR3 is CASSPLLNYEQYF. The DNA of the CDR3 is TGTGCCAGCAGCCCCCTCCTTAACTACGAGCAGTACTTC.

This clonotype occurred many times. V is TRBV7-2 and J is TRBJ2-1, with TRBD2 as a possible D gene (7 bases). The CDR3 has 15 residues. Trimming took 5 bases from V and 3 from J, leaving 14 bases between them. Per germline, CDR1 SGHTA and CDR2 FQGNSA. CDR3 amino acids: CASSLPGGHYNEQFF. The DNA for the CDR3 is TGTGCCAGCAGCCTGCCCGGGGGGCACTACAATGAGCAGTTCTTC.

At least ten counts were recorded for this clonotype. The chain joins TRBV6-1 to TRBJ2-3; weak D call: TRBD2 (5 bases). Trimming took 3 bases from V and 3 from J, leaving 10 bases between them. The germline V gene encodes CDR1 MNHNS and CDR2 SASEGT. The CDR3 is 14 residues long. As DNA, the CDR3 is TGTGCCAGCAGTGACACGGGAACGACAGATACGCAGTATTTT. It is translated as CASSDTGTTDTQYF.